Sequencing of this T cell receptor (beta chain) was carried out in a study of STAT5B mutations in CD4+ large granular lymphocyte leukemia. With 4 bases removed from V and 4 bases from J, the gap between germline ends came to 10 bases. CDR1 and CDR2 (germline): SQVTM, ANQGSEA. This CDR3 is 12 amino acids long. Comment on this clone: What it recognizes is unknown.

Sequencing used immunoSEQ multiplex PCR; TCRdb keeps in-frame clones, though not all of them. The table shows about 9,600 clones, with roughly four fifths occurring only once. The study's findings and limits: Top patient clones used TRBV06 genes more often: 8/27 versus 2/35 in controls. CD4-sorted patient repertoires seemed more clonal than healthy CD4+ repertoires. The CD4+ versus CD8+ T-LGLL clonality difference may reflect limited sample size.

The TCR comes from a man aged 55 to 70 with CD4+ T-cell large granular lymphocyte leukemia. The sample taken for sequencing was PBMCs. The J gene is TRBJ1-2, the V gene TRBV29-1; D is undetermined. The CDR3 nucleotides are TGCAGCGTTGCCACAGTGACCTATGGCTACACCTTC. This gives the protein CSVATVTYGYTF.